One and the same sample provided the 7 T cell receptor beta chains below, sequenced in a study of OX40 agonist ivuxolimab in advanced cancers. The protocol was immunoSEQ multiplex PCR, while the TCRdb copy is restricted to in-frame clones and leaves out a portion. The table has approximately 44,000 clones, about 80% seen once; the top ten hold less than 11%. Sequenced material: CD4+ or CD8+ T cells sorted from blood, taken in a trial of the OX40 agonist ivuxolimab. These receptors all stem from an adult with an advanced solid tumor such as melanoma, head and neck, liver or kidney cancer.

The chain joins TRBV30 to TRBJ1-4; tentative D call: TRBD1 (6 bases). This CDR3 is 14 amino acids long. The V and J ends lost 0 bases and 4 bases respectively, with 9 bases between them. CDR1 GTSNPN and CDR2 SVGIG come from the germline V gene (reference sequence). Here the CDR3 DNA reads TGTGCCTGGAGTGTGGGGGGCGTTAATGAAAAACTGTTTTTT. Amino acid sequence: CAWSVGGVNEKLFF.

The V call is TRBV5-1, the J call TRBJ1-5, with D possibly matching TRBD1 (5 bases). The germline CDR1 and CDR2 sequences are SGHRS and YFSETQ. The V gene lost 0 bases and the J gene lost 5 bases, with 9 bases spanning the gap. This CDR3 region has 14 residues. The CDR3 is CASSLDGADQPQHF. The CDR3 DNA reads as TGCGCCAGCAGCTTGGATGGGGCCGATCAGCCCCAGCATTTT.

The chain carries TRBV18 and TRBJ2-3; D is perhaps TRBD2 (5 bases). V was cut by 2 bases and J by 2 bases, with 8 bases left in between. CDR3 length: 14 amino acids. Germline V lookup: CDR1 KGHSH, CDR2 LQKENI. CDR3 sequence (DNA): TGTGCCAGCTCACCAACGGGGATCACAGATACGCAGTATTTT. It translates to CASSPTGITDTQYF.

J is TRBJ1-5 and V is TRBV21-1. TRBV21-1 is shown as a pseudogene. The CDR3 contains 17 residues. CDR3 bases: TGTGCCAGCAGCCTTGTCCGGGGGACAAATAGCAATCAGCCCCAGCATTTT. It codes for CASSLVRGTNSNQPQHF.

This chain links TRBV2 with TRBJ2-5, with 10 nucleotides matching TRBD2. The J segment lost 10 bases and the V segment lost 4 bases, leaving 15 bases of the junction unmatched. Germline CDR1 is SNHLY and CDR2 is FYNNEI. The CDR3 sequence is 16 residues long. CDR3 residues: CASSATKRTSGRGQYF. CDR3 bases: TGTGCCAGCAGTGCTACGAAAAGGACTAGCGGCCGAGGCCAGTACTTC.

V is TRBV7-2 and J is TRBJ2-1; D tentatively fits TRBD1 or TRBD2 (6 bases each). V was shortened by 1 base and J by 9 bases, with 13 bases between the two germline ends. Germline assignment: CDR1 SGHTA and CDR2 FQGNSA. This CDR3 comprises 14 residues. The CDR3 region is CASSLGLGGGEQFF. The CDR3 DNA reads as TGTGCCAGCAGCTTAGGACTAGGAGGGGGTGAGCAGTTCTTC.

The rearrangement links TRBV7-3 to TRBJ2-1, with D perhaps being TRBD1 or TRBD2 (5 bases each). V was cut by 3 bases and J by 0 bases, with 12 bases left in between. CDR1 is SGHTA, CDR2 FQGTGA, per germline. The CDR3 contains 16 residues. CDR3: CASSFEGTSSYNEQFF. The DNA for the CDR3 is TGTGCCAGCAGCTTTGAGGGGACGAGCTCCTACAATGAGCAGTTCTTC.